The clone carrying this T cell receptor (beta chain) occurred many times. Its antigen is undetermined. Ranging in age from about 6 to 95, the donors were healthy Caucasian individuals from Russia. The authors isolated at least 7 million PBMCs per sample. The V end was cut by 7 bases, the J end by 15 bases, with 16 bases between. Germline V gene data show CDR1 as MNHEY and CDR2 as SVGEGT. This CDR3 comprises 11 residues. Sample-barcoded 5' priming and a J-beta primer mix drove a second PCR of about 6 to 12 cycles. A template-switch adaptor that had 12 random nucleotides put a tag on each cDNA molecule. Using its own MiXCR run on the 5' RACE reads, TCRdb lists one record per CDR3 protein. The sample carries hundreds of thousands of distinct CDR3 sequences, 32% recorded once. The data originate from a study of blood T cells in healthy people across ages. Study results and caveats: Long-lived donors carried more naive CD4+ cells and greater diversity than aged donors.

This clonotype was obtained from an elderly woman in good health. The specimen was blood. The V gene is TRBV6-2 or TRBV6-3, the J gene TRBJ2-1; D is unresolved. This chain's CDR3 is CASTHGQVGFF. As DNA, the CDR3 is TGTGCCAGCACCCACGGGCAGGTTGGGTTCTTC.